The 10 T cell receptor beta chains below were found in one sample sequenced in a study of T cells in Graves' hyperthyroidism and ophthalmopathy. Researchers amplified the TCR beta CDR3 regions from RNA transcripts. Using the HTBI primer set, a first-round RT-PCR was run on the TCR CDR3. TCRdb re-derived calls from the multiplex PCR reads in MiXCR, one entry per CDR3 protein. The sample lists about 180,000 distinct CDR3 sequences, about a sixth occurring once. Sequencing was carried out using blood. These receptors were obtained from a woman aged 50 to 60 with Graves' hyperthyroidism.

This clonotype was seen repeatedly, ten times or more. The chain links TRBV5-5 to TRBJ2-1, with D perhaps being TRBD1 or TRBD2 (5 bases each). The CDR3 is 15 amino acids. Trimming shortened V by 4 bases and J by 8 bases, and 19 bases separated the two germline ends. Germline CDR1 SGHKS, CDR2 YYEKEE (reference sequence). CDR3 sequence: CASSHSGTLRDEQFF. The CDR3 nucleotides read TGTGCCAGCAGCCATTCCGGGACGTTACGGGATGAGCAGTTCTTC.

This clonotype has a count of ten or more. This chain links TRBV6-1 with TRBJ1-4, with 9 bases identical to TRBD1. The length of the CDR3 is 14 residues. J was trimmed by 8 bases and V by 6 bases; bases with no gene match: 7. Germline values: CDR1 MNHNS, CDR2 SASEGT. CDR3 amino acids: CASRTQGAREKLFF. The CDR3 nucleotides read TGTGCCAGCAGGACACAGGGGGCTCGGGAAAAACTGTTTTTT.

The table lists this clonotype with a few counts. The chain links TRBV20-1 to TRBJ1-2; D may be TRBD1 (5 bases). Germline V gives CDR1 DFQATT, CDR2 SNEGSKA (reference sequence). The V end was cut by 4 bases, the J end by 10 bases, with 16 bases between. The CDR3 has 12 residues. CDR3 nucleotides: TGCAGTGCTAAGGGGTTTTCTTTGGACTACACCTTC. It specifies CSAKGFSLDYTF.

This clonotype showed up just a few times. The V gene is TRBV6-2 or TRBV6-3, the J gene TRBJ2-3; the D call may be TRBD1 or TRBD2 (6 bases each). The CDR3 covers 14 residues. V was pared by 0 bases and J by 5 bases, with 9 bases between. The germline V gene has CDR1 MNHEY and CDR2 SVGEGT. Here the CDR3 DNA reads TGTGCCAGCAGTTACTCGAAGGGGGGAGATACGCAGTATTTT. This translates into CASSYSKGGDTQYF.

There are many counts of this clonotype. This chain's CDR3 is CSAAVSTGELFF. The DNA for the CDR3 is TGCAGTGCTGCCGTATCCACCGGGGAGCTGTTTTTT. This chain joins TRBV20-1 and TRBJ2-2; D remains ambiguous. Looked up from germline, CDR1 is DFQATT and CDR2 is SNEGSKA (reference sequence). V was shortened by 5 bases and J by 4 bases, with 8 bases between the two germline ends. This CDR3 is 12 amino acids long.

This chain connects TRBV11-2 to TRBJ2-5; D remains ambiguous. The CDR3 is made up of 12 amino acids. The germline gives CDR1 SGHAT, CDR2 FQNNGV. V was cut by 2 bases and J by 5 bases, with 6 bases left in between. The chain's CDR3 is CASSLSAETQYF. The CDR3 DNA reads as TGTGCCAGCAGCTTATCGGCGGAGACCCAGTACTTC.

This clonotype occurred many times. The gene calls are TRBV6-1 and TRBJ2-5, with a weak D call TRBD1 (6 bases). The V gene's germline CDR1 is MNHNS and CDR2 SASEGT. V dropped 5 bases and J dropped 0 bases, with 13 bases sitting between them. This CDR3 contains 15 residues. The chain's CDR3 is CASSKTGHYQETQYF. The CDR3 DNA reads TGTGCCAGCAGTAAGACGGGACACTACCAAGAGACCCAGTACTTC.

This clonotype was seen ten or more times. The V gene is TRBV4-3, the J gene TRBJ2-1; D is uncertain. The CDR3 is made up of 15 amino acids. The germline gives CDR1 LGHNA, CDR2 YSLEER. Trimming removed 1 base from V and 2 bases from J, with 9 bases in between. DNA of the CDR3: TGCGCCAGCAGCCAAGGGATCCGTACCTACAATGAGCAGTTCTTC. It codes for CASSQGIRTYNEQFF.

This clonotype was detected only once. CDR3 region: CASSLTTGPGQPQHF. CDR3 DNA: TGTGCCAGCAGCTTGACGACAGGCCCTGGCCAGCCCCAGCATTTT. The gene calls are TRBV2 and TRBJ1-5, with D perhaps TRBD1 (6 bases). CDR1 and CDR2 from the germline V gene are SNHLY and FYNNEI. Trimming took off 6 bases at V and 7 bases at J, with 19 bases between the two ends. This CDR3 has 15 residues.

This clonotype has only a few counts. A much larger clonotype is one base distant, so this may be a read error. The chain uses TRBV7-2 and TRBJ2-2; the D call may be TRBD1 or TRBD2 (5 bases each). CDR1 is SGHTA and CDR2 is FQGNSA in the germline V gene. This CDR3 has 14 amino acids. The CDR3 region has the DNA TGTGCCAGCAGCTACAGGAGAAACACCGGGGAGCTGTCTTTT. Translation: CASSYRRNTGELSF. The full variable domain, its missing parts supplied by reference TRBV7-2 and TRBJ2-2, is GAGVSQSPSNKVTEKGKDVELRCDPISGHTALYWYRQSLGQGLEFLIYFQGNSAPDKSGLPSDRFSAERTGGSVSTLTIQRTQQEDSAVYLCASSYRRNTGELSFGEGSRLTVL.